The 12 T cell receptor beta chains reported below all come from one sample, sequenced in a study of identifying expanded T cells in peripheral blood. Sequencing was performed with immunoSEQ multiplex PCR; in TCRdb, only in-frame clones are kept and a portion is missing. The table shows about 85,000 clones, with approximately 90% occurring only once. The sample taken for sequencing was blood. The source of these receptors is a person aged 18 to 75 in good health.

The gene calls are TRBV11-3 and TRBJ2-5; TRBD2 matches 12 bases. The length of the CDR3 is 16 residues. Germline lookup yields CDR1 SGHNT and CDR2 YENEEA. V gave up 5 bases and J gave up 4 bases; unmatched junction bases: 8. CDR3 DNA sequence: TGTGCCAGCAGCCGAGGACTAGCGGGATTTTCAGAGACCCAGTACTTC. Protein product: CASSRGLAGFSETQYF.

The chain is built from TRBV11-3 and TRBJ1-2; 8 nucleotides line up with TRBD1. The CDR3 is made up of 20 amino acids. Unmatched junction bases numbered 22, after V lost 1 base and J lost 6 bases. Germline lookup yields CDR1 SGHNT and CDR2 YENEEA. The CDR3 bases are TGTGCCAGCAGCTTAGTTCGCCGATTAGCCGGCGGACAGGGAGTAAATGGCTACACCTTC. Residues: CASSLVRRLAGGQGVNGYTF. The full variable domain, its missing parts supplied by reference TRBV11-3 and TRBJ1-2, is EAGVVQSPRYKIIEKKQPVAFWCNPISGHNTLYWYLQNLGQGPELLIRYENEEAVDDSQLPKDRFSAERLKGVDSTLKIQPAELGDSAVYLCASSLVRRLAGGQGVNGYTFGSGTRLTVV.

CDR3 residues: CASSPGQARDTDTQYF. CDR3 DNA: TGTGCCAGCTCACCCGGACAGGCTAGAGACACAGATACGCAGTATTTT. The rearrangement uses TRBV18 and TRBJ2-3, with 7 bases aligning to TRBD1. V lost 3 bases, J lost 2 bases, and 8 bases stayed unmatched. Per germline, CDR1 KGHSH and CDR2 LQKENI. This CDR3 is built from 16 residues.

V gene TRBV7-6 combines with J gene TRBJ1-1; D remains unclear. Germline V lookup: CDR1 SGHVS, CDR2 FNYEAQ. V was trimmed by 6 bases and J by 5 bases, leaving 16 bases between them. This CDR3 contains 14 residues. The chain's CDR3 is CASSEAGPGTEAFF. The CDR3 coding sequence is TGTGCCAGCAGTGAAGCAGGTCCGGGTACTGAAGCTTTCTTT.

The CDR3 nucleotides are TGTGCCAGCAGCTTGGGGGCCACAACCCAAGAGACCCAGTACTTC. This translates into CASSLGATTQETQYF. The genes are TRBV5-6 and TRBJ2-5; unclear D gene. The V end lost 0 bases, the J end lost 1 base, and 10 bases lay between the germline ends. Germline lookup yields CDR1 SGHDT and CDR2 YYEEEE. The CDR3 sequence is 15 residues long.

The chain employs TRBV6-7 and TRBJ1-6; 7 bases are a match to TRBD1. TRBV6-7 has ORF status, its function being uncertain. The V segment lost 5 bases and the J segment 9 bases; nucleotides outside the gene matches: 7. The CDR3 is made up of 14 amino acids. The CDR3 here is CASSQDRVSSPLHF. The CDR3 bases are TGTGCCAGCAGTCAAGACAGGGTAAGTTCACCCCTCCACTTT.

The chain uses TRBV30 and TRBJ2-7; D could derive from TRBD1 or TRBD2 (6 bases each). The germline V gene has CDR1 GTSNPN and CDR2 SVGIG (reference sequence). The CDR3 loop spans 13 amino acids. Trimming stripped 0 bases from V and 2 bases from J, with 8 bases between. The CDR3 region has the DNA TGTGCCTGGAGTGTAGGGGGGACCTACGAGCAGTACTTC. As protein: CAWSVGGTYEQYF.

This chain joins TRBV7-2 and TRBJ2-5; TRBD2 is a possible D gene (5 bases). Between the trimmed V and J ends, which lost 5 bases and 2 bases, there was a span of 9 bases. This CDR3 is built from 13 residues. In germline, CDR1 is SGHTA, CDR2 FQGNSA. The CDR3 DNA reads as TGTGCCAGCAGCCCAAGGAGGCAAGAGACCCAGTACTTC. It encodes CASSPRRQETQYF.

V is TRBV28 and J is TRBJ2-3; perhaps TRBD1 as D (5 bases). CDR3 length: 15 amino acids. The germline gives CDR1 MDHEN, CDR2 SYDVKM. V was pared by 2 bases and J by 5 bases, with 14 bases between. This CDR3 reads CASSLGAGFQDTQYF. The DNA for the CDR3 is TGTGCCAGCAGTTTAGGGGCAGGGTTCCAAGATACGCAGTATTTT.

The V and J genes are TRBV28 and TRBJ2-1; possible D gene TRBD1, 6 bases. CDR3 length: 11 amino acids. The V gene's germline CDR1 is MDHEN and CDR2 SYDVKM. V lost 3 bases, J lost 15 bases, and 12 bases lay in between. The CDR3 sequence is CASSFLQGWFF. CDR3 DNA sequence: TGTGCCAGCAGTTTTCTCCAGGGGTGGTTCTTC.

The rearrangement joins TRBV7-9 to TRBJ2-3, with a weak D call TRBD1 (6 bases). The CDR3 length is 16 residues. The V end lost 5 bases, the J end lost 3 bases, and 18 bases lay between the germline ends. Germline V gene sequence: CDR1 SEHNR, CDR2 FQNEAQ (reference sequence). The CDR3 here is CASSPLTGLGTDTQYF. The CDR3 DNA sequence: TGTGCCAGCAGCCCACTTACAGGGCTGGGGACAGATACGCAGTATTTT.

This chain links TRBV7-9 with TRBJ2-4, with 11 bases lining up with TRBD2. The CDR3 totals 13 residues. Losses at the gene ends were 1 base for V and 15 bases for J; bases not matched to a gene: 5. Germline lookup yields CDR1 SEHNR and CDR2 FQNEAQ (reference sequence). The CDR3 protein is CASSLDRTSGRYF. The CDR3 DNA sequence: TGTGCCAGCAGCTTAGATCGTACTAGCGGGAGGTACTTC.